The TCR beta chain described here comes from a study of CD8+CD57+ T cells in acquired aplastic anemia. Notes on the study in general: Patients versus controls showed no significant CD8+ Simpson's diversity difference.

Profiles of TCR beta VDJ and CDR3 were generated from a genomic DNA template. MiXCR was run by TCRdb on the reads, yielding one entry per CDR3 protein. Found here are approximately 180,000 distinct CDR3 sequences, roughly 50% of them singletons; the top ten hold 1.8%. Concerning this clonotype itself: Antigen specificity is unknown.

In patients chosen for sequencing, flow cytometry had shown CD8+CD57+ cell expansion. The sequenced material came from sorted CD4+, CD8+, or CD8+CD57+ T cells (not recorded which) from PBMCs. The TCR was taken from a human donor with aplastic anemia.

The CDR3 loop is CASSAWTSGTADYEQYF. In DNA form, the CDR3 reads TGCGCCAGCAGCGCCTGGACTAGCGGGACGGCCGACTACGAGCAGTACTTC. The V gene is TRBV5-1, the J gene TRBJ2-7; 12 bases fit TRBD2. Germline V gives CDR1 SGHRS, CDR2 YFSETQ. J gave up 3 bases and V 4 bases, and 11 bases lay outside the gene matches. This CDR3 is 17 amino acids long.